This T cell receptor beta chain was sequenced during a study of T cell responses to AZD1222 COVID-19 vaccine. The CDR3 length is 16 residues. V was trimmed by 3 bases and J by 0 bases, leaving 12 bases between them. The germline V gene encodes CDR1 SGDLS and CDR2 YYNGEE. TCRdb keeps only in-frame clones here, not all; method: immunoSEQ multiplex PCR. In the table there are some 90,000 clones, roughly nine tenths of which are singletons. The sequence derives from an adult who received the AZD1222 COVID-19 vaccine. The input for sequencing was peripheral blood, taken 28 days after the second AZD1222 dose. J is TRBJ1-4 and V is TRBV9; D is unresolved. DNA of the CDR3: TGTGCCAGCAGCGCTTTTGACTCTGCAACTAATGAAAAACTGTTTTTT. This translates into CASSAFDSATNEKLFF. The full variable domain, rest sourced from reference TRBV9 and TRBJ1-4, is DSGVTQTPKHLITATGQRVTLRCSPRSGDLSVYWYQQSLDQGLQFLIQYYNGEERAKGNILERFSAQQFPDLHSELNLSSLELGDSALYFCASSAFDSATNEKLFFGSGTQLSVL.